Each of the 7 T cell receptor beta chains below was sequenced from the same sample in a study of T-cell memory formation after mild COVID-19. Via MiXCR, TCRdb re-called the 5' RACE reads, giving one row per CDR3 protein. This sample has 350,000 or so distinct CDR3 sequences, with roughly 13% found just once. Specimen: PBMCs or a T cell subset sorted from them (not recorded which). Source of these receptors: a man between 18 and 29 years old who had mild COVID-19 (a few samples of this study predate the infection). Cell type and time point are not known.

Many counts were recorded for this clonotype. This chain connects TRBV19 to TRBJ2-1, with 11 bases fitting TRBD2. The CDR3 sequence is 17 residues long. V was pared by 5 bases and J by 6 bases, with 12 bases of the junction left unmatched. The germline V gene encodes CDR1 LNHDA and CDR2 SQIVND (reference sequence). The CDR3 nucleotides read TGTGCCAGTAGTCCCGAACCCCTAGCGGGGGGCATCAATGAGCAGTTCTTC. Protein: CASSPEPLAGGINEQFF.

This clonotype was counted between two and nine times. The genes are TRBV3-1 and TRBJ2-1, with D possibly being TRBD2 (7 bases). Germline CDR1 is LGHDT and CDR2 is YNNKEL (reference sequence). V lost 1 base to trimming and J lost 1 base, with 17 bases between them. The CDR3 is made up of 18 amino acids. The CDR3 nucleotides are TGTGCCAGCAGCCAAGGTACGGGGGGCCTGGGGTCCTACAATGAGCAGTTCTTC. Translating gives CASSQGTGGLGSYNEQFF.

This clonotype was picked up a small number of times. V usage is TRBV28 and J usage is TRBJ1-5, with D perhaps TRBD1 (6 bases). The V end lost 5 bases, the J end lost 7 bases, and 21 bases lay between the germline ends. CDR1 is MDHEN, CDR2 SYDVKM, per germline. The length of the CDR3 is 16 residues. DNA of the CDR3: TGTGCCAGCAGTACTGCCGACCCACAGGGAGGCCAGCCCCAGCATTTT. The encoded protein is CASSTADPQGGQPQHF.

This clonotype was observed many times. J is TRBJ2-3 and V is TRBV7-9; D remains unclear. This CDR3 comprises 11 residues. Trimming cost V 7 bases and J 2 bases, with 4 bases left between them. From germline, CDR1 is SEHNR and CDR2 FQNEAQ (reference sequence). The CDR3 DNA sequence: TGTGCCAGCACCTACACAGATACGCAGTATTTT. Amino acid sequence: CASTYTDTQYF.

This clonotype has more than one count but fewer than ten. The J gene is TRBJ1-1, the V gene TRBV6-1; D gene unclear. V lost 7 bases to trimming and J lost 2 bases, with 14 bases between them. Germline CDR1 is MNHNS and CDR2 is SASEGT. The CDR3 extends over 14 amino acids. The CDR3 loop is CASTKGGPNTEAFF. DNA for the CDR3: TGTGCCAGCACGAAAGGAGGGCCCAACACTGAAGCTTTCTTT.

This clonotype was seen once. The CDR3 protein is CASPRISPQHF. As DNA, the CDR3 is TGTGCCAGCCCACGCATCAGCCCCCAGCATTTT. V usage is TRBV11-2 and J usage is TRBJ1-5, with D unresolved. Germline assignment: CDR1 SGHAT and CDR2 FQNNGV. The CDR3 covers 11 residues. V was trimmed by 8 bases and J by 10 bases, leaving 12 bases between them.

In its sample, this clonotype was seen a few times. The V gene is TRBV7-2, the J gene TRBJ1-2, with TRBD1 identical over 10 bases. The CDR3 totals 16 residues. Germline trimming cut 3 bases from V and 1 base from J; bases unmatched to any gene: 5. Germline V gene data show CDR1 as SGHTA and CDR2 as FQGNSA. CDR3 sequence: CASSLGQGTINYGYTF. DNA for the CDR3: TGTGCCAGCAGCTTGGGACAGGGGACAATTAACTATGGCTACACCTTC.